A selection of T cell receptor beta chains follows, all from one sample in a study of blood T cell repertoires in COVID-19. Profiled with immunoSEQ multiplex PCR; TCRdb holds only in-frame clones, not every one. The table shows around 220,000 clones, with under 90% occurring only once. The specimen was peripheral blood. The receptors were sampled from a woman older than 75 with COVID-19, enrolled during active disease. Each CDR3 is given with its conserved first and last residue.

V	J	CDR3
TRBV3-1/TRBV3-2	TRBJ2-2	CASSQDQVQTGELFF
TRBV10-1	TRBJ2-2	CATGVDSANTGELFF
TRBV9	TRBJ2-7	CASSGGQGGEQYF
TRBV9	TRBJ1-6	CASSLGQHNSPLHF
TRBV5-1	TRBJ2-7	CASSLAAPGYEQYF
TRBV19	TRBJ1-4	CASSRTGGAFPDEKLFF
TRBV5-1	TRBJ1-2	CASSLSETTSGYTF
TRBV9	TRBJ2-2	CASSATGANTGELFF
TRBV28	TRBJ1-6	CASSGSSGAYNSPLHF
TRBV5-1	TRBJ2-3	CASSFSGRGTDTQYF
TRBV5-1	TRBJ2-7	CASSSGGQGNEQYF
TRBV15	TRBJ1-3	CATSRDSLRSGNTIYF
TRBV5-1	TRBJ2-4	CASSLGQGGGSGIQYF
TRBV13	TRBJ1-1	CASSSLVSEAFF
TRBV12-5	TRBJ2-2	CASGQGHSNTGELFF
TRBV11-1	TRBJ2-1	CASSLSGGAYNEQFF
TRBV6-6	TRBJ1-5	CATWTGSGQPQHF
TRBV6-5	TRBJ1-2	CAIGEGNYGYTF
TRBV2	TRBJ2-7	CARIRGGEQYF
TRBV25-1	TRBJ2-3	CASTPGGGTDTQYF
TRBV2	TRBJ2-1	CASREAVEQFF
TRBV6-1	TRBJ1-2	CASSDAWRGANYGYTF
TRBV5-1	TRBJ1-1	CASSPSGNTEAFF
TRBV29-1	TRBJ2-7	CSVRDFSSYEQYF